A selection of T cell receptor beta chains follows, all from one sample in a study of blood T cell repertoires in COVID-19. Sequencing used immunoSEQ multiplex PCR; TCRdb keeps in-frame clones, though not all of them. The sample lists 170,000 or so clones, 87% occurring once. The sequencing input was peripheral blood. The source is an older woman with COVID-19, enrolled during active disease. Each CDR3 is given with its conserved first and last residue. D genes are given only for firm matches. Expanded clones are given a class, and other clones once, few, many or no size at all.

cdr3_length,clone_size,j_call,v_call,d_call,cdr3_nt,cdr3_aa
17,NA,TRBJ2-4,TRBV5-1,NA,TGCGCCAGCAGCCTCGGCGGCGGGATCCTAGCCAAAAACATTCAGTACTTC,CASSLGGGILAKNIQYF
18,NA,TRBJ2-3,TRBV6-2/TRBV6-3,TRBD2,TGTGCCAGCAGTTACTCGTATCTAGCGGGAGGGCCACCAGATACGCAGTATTTT,CASSYSYLAGGPPDTQYF
16,few,TRBJ1-5,TRBV28,NA,TGTGCCAGCAGTGTATACAGGGTCGTTAGCAATCAGCCCCAGCATTTT,CASSVYRVVSNQPQHF
14,NA,TRBJ1-6,TRBV27,NA,TGTGCCAGCCGAGAGACAGCCTATAATTCACCCCTCCACTTT,CASRETAYNSPLHF
15,NA,TRBJ1-1,TRBV5-1,TRBD1,TGCGCCAGCAGCTTGGAGTTACAGGGGGCGGCTGAAGCTTTCTTT,CASSLELQGAAEAFF
17,once,TRBJ1-4,TRBV4-3,TRBD1,TGCGCCAGCAGCCAAGAATCCGGGACAGGGGGCTTTGAAAAACTGTTTTTT,CASSQESGTGGFEKLFF
14,NA,TRBJ2-7,TRBV7-2,TRBD2,TGTGCCAGCAGCTTCTTCGGGAGGGCTGCGGAGCAGTACTTC,CASSFFGRAAEQYF
13,few,TRBJ2-3,TRBV7-9,NA,TGTGCCAGCAGCCCTGTTGATACTCATACGCAGTATTTT,CASSPVDTHTQYF
15,NA,TRBJ1-4,TRBV6-6,NA,TGTGCCAGCAGTTACTCGACCCGGAGGGGAGAAAAACTGTTTTTT,CASSYSTRRGEKLFF
13,NA,TRBJ2-5,TRBV10-3,TRBD2,TGTGCCATCAGACAGCGGGAGCAAGAGACCCAGTACTTC,CAIRQREQETQYF
17,NA,TRBJ1-3,TRBV10-3,NA,TGTGCCATCAGTGAGACACGACAGTTAAGGGCTGGAAACACCATATATTTT,CAISETRQLRAGNTIYF
13,NA,TRBJ2-5,TRBV27,TRBD1,TGTGCCAGCAGTTGGGGACAGGGAAAGACCCAGTACTTC,CASSWGQGKTQYF
15,NA,TRBJ1-1,TRBV3-1/TRBV3-2,NA,TGTGCCAGCAGCCAGGGGGCGCGTTGGGGCACTGAAGCTTTCTTT,CASSQGARWGTEAFF
17,NA,TRBJ2-3,TRBV4-2,TRBD2,TGTGCCAGCAGCCAGGGGGGAGGGACTAGCGGCCCAGATACGCAGTATTTT,CASSQGGGTSGPDTQYF
14,NA,TRBJ1-2,TRBV7-9,TRBD1,TGTGCCAGCAGCCGAGGACAGGGGGGCTATGGCTACACCTTC,CASSRGQGGYGYTF
15,NA,TRBJ1-1,TRBV7-9,NA,TGTGCCAGCAGCTTACCCAGGACAGTTAACACTGAAGCTTTCTTT,CASSLPRTVNTEAFF
14,once,TRBJ2-3,TRBV10-3,TRBD1,TGTGCCATCAGGATAGGACAGGGACTGGGGACGCAGTATTTT,CAIRIGQGLGTQYF
15,NA,TRBJ2-1,TRBV19,NA,TGTGCCAGTAGTCCCTTCTCAGTACGGGTCAATGAGCAGTTCTTC,CASSPFSVRVNEQFF
17,NA,TRBJ1-2,TRBV29-1,NA,TGCAGCGTTGAAGCTGTTGTATCGGTCACGAACAACTATGGCTACACCTTC,CSVEAVVSVTNNYGYTF
14,once,TRBJ2-5,TRBV15,TRBD2,TGTGCCACCAGCAGAGGCGGGAGACTAGAGACCCAGTACTTC,CATSRGGRLETQYF
13,NA,TRBJ1-1,TRBV7-3,NA,TGTGCCAGCAGCGCGACAGGAACCACTGAAGCTTTCTTT,CASSATGTTEAFF
16,NA,TRBJ2-1,TRBV6-2/TRBV6-3,TRBD2,TGTGCCAGCAGTTACACAGCGGGAAGGAATTACAATGAGCAGTTCTTC,CASSYTAGRNYNEQFF
14,NA,TRBJ1-1,TRBV15,NA,TGTGCCACCAGTGCCGCGCAGGTGAACACTGAAGCTTTCTTT,CATSAAQVNTEAFF
18,NA,TRBJ1-1,TRBV3-1/TRBV3-2,TRBD1,TGTGCCAGCAGCCCAGGGTGGGGCAGGGGGCAGGAAAACACTGAAGCTTTCTTT,CASSPGWGRGQENTEAFF
16,NA,TRBJ2-1,TRBV5-1,TRBD2,TGCGCCAGCAGCTTGGGGACTAGCGGGACATACAATGAGCAGTTCTTC,CASSLGTSGTYNEQFF
14,NA,TRBJ1-2,TRBV11-3,NA,TGTGCCAGCAGCCAGACACCTTCTAACTATGGCTACACCTTC,CASSQTPSNYGYTF
15,NA,TRBJ2-1,TRBV6-5,TRBD2,TGTGCCAGCAGTTACACGGGGGAGGGAGACAATGAGCAGTTCTTC,CASSYTGEGDNEQFF
11,NA,TRBJ1-1,TRBV29-1,NA,TGCAGCGTTAAGGATGGAGTTGAAGCTTTCTTT,CSVKDGVEAFF
16,NA,TRBJ2-2,TRBV6-6,TRBD2,TGTGCCAGCAGAGCCACGGCGGGAGGAACTGCCGGGGAGCTGTTTTTT,CASRATAGGTAGELFF
16,NA,TRBJ2-6,TRBV7-3,TRBD1,TGTGCCAGCAGCAGAACAGGGGGGTCTGGAGCCAACGTCCTGACTTTC,CASSRTGGSGANVLTF
15,NA,TRBJ2-7,TRBV15,TRBD1,TGTGCCACCAGCAGCCGGGACAGGGGGTTCTACGAGCAGTACTTC,CATSSRDRGFYEQYF
14,NA,TRBJ2-1,TRBV2,TRBD1,TGTGCCAGTTCCGGGACAGGGTGGTTGGATGAGCAGTTCTTC,CASSGTGWLDEQFF
16,NA,TRBJ2-5,TRBV7-9,NA,TGTGCCAGCAGCCGGAGCGGGGGACAGGGCCAAGAGACCCAGTACTTC,CASSRSGGQGQETQYF
14,NA,TRBJ2-5,TRBV5-8,NA,TGTGCCAGCAGCTTTCAGGGGACCCCCGAGACCCAGTACTTC,CASSFQGTPETQYF
13,NA,TRBJ2-1,TRBV29-1,TRBD1,TGCAGCGTAGAAACCGGGACAGGGGGCGAGCTGTTCTTC,CSVETGTGGELFF
16,NA,TRBJ2-1,TRBV7-6,TRBD2,TGTGCCAGCAGCCCCCGGGGGGGGACGTTTTACAATGAGCAGTTCTTC,CASSPRGGTFYNEQFF
15,NA,TRBJ2-3,TRBV28,NA,TGTGCCAGCAGCTCTCCCGTTCAGGGTACAGATACGCAGTATTTT,CASSSPVQGTDTQYF
20,NA,TRBJ1-1,TRBV19,TRBD1,TGTGCCAGTAGTAAAAAGGGGGCCCGACTATATGGCGCGGTGGACACTGAAGCTTTCTTT,CASSKKGARLYGAVDTEAFF
13,NA,TRBJ1-2,TRBV10-2,NA,TGCGCCAGCAGTGGGACAGTTAACTATGGCTACACCTTC,CASSGTVNYGYTF
16,NA,TRBJ2-2,TRBV4-2,TRBD2,TGTGCCAGCAGCCCCCCGGGGAGCGGGGGGCACGGGGAGCTGTTTTTT,CASSPPGSGGHGELFF
16,NA,TRBJ2-3,TRBV5-4,TRBD2,TGTGCCAGCATCGTTGGGGGTAGCGGGAGGCCAGATACGCAGTATTTT,CASIVGGSGRPDTQYF